This TCR beta chain emerged from a study of blood T cell repertoires in COVID-19. Germline assignment: CDR1 SGHNT and CDR2 YYREEE (reference sequence). Losses at the gene ends were 3 bases for V and 2 bases for J; bases not matched to a gene: 17. This CDR3 is 18 amino acids long. The assay was immunoSEQ multiplex PCR, and TCRdb's table has in-frame clones only and misses some. The table has 350,000 or so clones, just over 85% seen once; the top ten hold roughly 4%. The sequence was collected from a middle-aged woman with acute COVID-19. This chain joins TRBV5-4 and TRBJ2-7; TRBD2 matches at 7 bases. The sequencing input was PBMCs or T cells enriched from blood (not recorded which). The DNA for the CDR3 is TGTGCCAGCAGCTGGGGGTTGCGGGCTGGACTAGAAACCTACGAGCAGTACTTC. This sequence encodes CASSWGLRAGLETYEQYF.